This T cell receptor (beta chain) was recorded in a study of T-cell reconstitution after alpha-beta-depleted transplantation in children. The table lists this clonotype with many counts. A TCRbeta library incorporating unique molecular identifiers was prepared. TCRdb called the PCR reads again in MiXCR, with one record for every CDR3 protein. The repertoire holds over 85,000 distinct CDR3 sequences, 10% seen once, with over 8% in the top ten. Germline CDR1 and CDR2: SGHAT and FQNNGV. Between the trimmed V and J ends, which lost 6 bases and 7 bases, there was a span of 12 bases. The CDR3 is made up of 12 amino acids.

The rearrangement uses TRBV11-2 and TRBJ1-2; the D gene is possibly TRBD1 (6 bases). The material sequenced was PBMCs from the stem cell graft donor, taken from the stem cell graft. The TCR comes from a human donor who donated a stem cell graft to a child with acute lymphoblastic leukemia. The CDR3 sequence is CASSTTGSGYTF. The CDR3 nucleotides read TGTGCCAGCAGTACCACAGGGAGTGGCTACACCTTC.